The rows below give T cell receptor beta chains drawn from one sample of a study of naive and memory T cell subsets. One entry per CDR3 protein, called by TCRdb with MiXCR from the UMI-ligation and nested PCR reads. This table has under 150,000 distinct CDR3 sequences, approximately 20% appearing once. The sequencing input was naive CD8+ T cells from blood. These TCRs come from a human donor in good health. CDR3s include the opening cysteine and the closing phenylalanine or tryptophan. D genes are given only for firm matches. Not all rows give a size; the values are once, few, many and, for expanded clones, a class.

j_call d_call v_call clone_size cdr3_nt cdr3_aa
TRBJ1-1 - TRBV28 - TGTGCCAGCAGTCTAGAATTTGGGAACACTGAAGCTTTCTTT CASSLEFGNTEAFF
TRBJ2-7 - TRBV6-2/TRBV6-3 - TGTGCCAGCAGTTACGATGATATGGACGGTTCCTACGAGCAGTACTTC CASSYDDMDGSYEQYF
TRBJ2-1 TRBD1 TRBV19 - TGTGCCAGTAGTATAGAGGACAGGGGGCCGTACAATGAGCAGTTCTTC CASSIEDRGPYNEQFF
TRBJ2-7 TRBD2 TRBV27 many TGTGCCAGCAGTTTAGCCCTAGCGGGAGTCGAGCAGTACTTC CASSLALAGVEQYF
TRBJ2-1 - TRBV20-1 - TGCAGTGCTAGAGATCTGCGGGGCCCTTCCTACAATGAGCAGTTCTTC CSARDLRGPSYNEQFF
TRBJ2-2 TRBD1 TRBV20-1 - TGCAGTGCTTGGGACAGGAACACCGGGGAGCTGTTTTTT CSAWDRNTGELFF
TRBJ2-1 TRBD2 TRBV3-1 - TGTGCCAGCAGCCATTTACTAGCGGGAGGGCAGGGTGAGCAGTTCTTC CASSHLLAGGQGEQFF
TRBJ2-1 TRBD2 TRBV20-1 - TGCAGTGCTAGCCCGCGGGACTACGTATACAATGAGCAGTTCTTC CSASPRDYVYNEQFF
TRBJ2-7 - TRBV12-3/TRBV12-4 - TGTGCCAGCAGTGATCAAAGGGACGCCAGCTACGAGCAGTACTTC CASSDQRDASYEQYF
TRBJ2-1 TRBD2 TRBV9 many TGTGCCAGCAGCGTATCGGGACTAGTATTCGATGAGCAGTTCTTC CASSVSGLVFDEQFF
TRBJ2-1 - TRBV28 - TGTGCCAGCAGACCATCTTGGAGCGAGCAGTTCTTC CASRPSWSEQFF
TRBJ1-6 - TRBV6-5 few TGTGCCCCCACGGACTCAAAGGCCCATAATTCACCCCTCCACTTT CAPTDSKAHNSPLHF
TRBJ1-1 - TRBV4-1 once TGCGCCAGCAGCCAAGATCTTTCCGGGAACACTGAAGCTTTCTTT CASSQDLSGNTEAFF
TRBJ2-1 TRBD2 TRBV29-1 few TGCAGCGTTGAGGGGGGTAGCGGGAGGGATGGAAATGAGCAGTTCTTC CSVEGGSGRDGNEQFF
TRBJ2-7 - TRBV4-1 few TGCGCCAGCAGCCCAGCAACAGGAGACGAGCAGTACTTC CASSPATGDEQYF
TRBJ2-7 - TRBV12-3/TRBV12-4 many TGTGCCAGCAATCCGGGGACCTACGAGCAGTACTTC CASNPGTYEQYF